A selection of T cell receptor beta chains follows, all from one sample in a study of identical twins. TCRdb passed the 5' RACE reads through MiXCR, listing each CDR3 protein once. The sample includes some 760,000 distinct CDR3 sequences, 15% to 20% of them seen just once. These data were likewise used in another study, on T cells expressing NK-cell markers.

The material sequenced was PBMCs. The receptor source for this set is a woman aged 18-35 years in good health. The CDR3 runs from the conserved cysteine through the conserved F or W. A D gene is named only where the DNA matches it firmly. A clone size is listed for some rows: how often the clone was seen (once, few, many), or a class if it is expanded.

>TRBV5-1|-|once|TRBJ2-7
TGCGCCAGCAGCTTGGGAACGTGGAACGGGAGTCCTACCGAGCAGTACTTC
CASSLGTWNGSPTEQYF
>TRBV30|-|few|TRBJ2-1
TGTGCCTGGAGCGCCAGCGGGCCCCAGTTCTTC
CAWSASGPQFF
>TRBV4-3|TRBD2|few|TRBJ2-1
TGCGCCAGCAGCCAAGATCTAGCGGGAGGGTCGAATGAGCAGTTCTTC
CASSQDLAGGSNEQFF
>TRBV5-6|-|few|TRBJ2-5
TGTGCCACCCAGGCGGCAGGCAGGGCCAAGACCCAGTACTTC
CATQAAGRAKTQYF
>TRBV15|-|few|TRBJ2-3
TGTGCCACCAGCACAGACACAGATACGCAGTATTTT
CATSTDTDTQYF
>TRBV20-1|-|few|TRBJ2-3
TGCAGTGCTAGAATACTAGTTGGGAAAGATACGCAGTATTTT
CSARILVGKDTQYF
>TRBV2|-|-|TRBJ2-5
TGTGCCAGCAGTGAGATGGGGACAACAAGGGAGACCCAGTACTTC
CASSEMGTTRETQYF
>TRBV20-1|-|few|TRBJ2-3
TGCAGTGCCCTTCGGGACGGCACAGATACGCAGTATTTT
CSALRDGTDTQYF
>TRBV20-1|-|-|TRBJ2-1
TGCAGTGCTCTGCCTAGCGCCTTCAATGAGCAGTTCTTC
CSALPSAFNEQFF
>TRBV6-2/TRBV6-3|-|-|TRBJ2-7
TGTGCCAGCAGTTACCCGGGGGAGTCATACGAGCAGTACTTC
CASSYPGESYEQYF
>TRBV9|-|-|TRBJ2-7
TGTGCCAGCAGCCGTGGGGTTACCCACGAGCAGTACTTC
CASSRGVTHEQYF
>TRBV6-4|TRBD2|-|TRBJ2-1
TGTGCCAGCAGCAGACTAGCGGGCCTCGTTGAGCAGTTCTTC
CASSRLAGLVEQFF
>TRBV7-2|TRBD1|few|TRBJ1-2
TGTGCCAGCAGCTCCTGGACAGGGGGGAACTATGGCTACACCTTC
CASSSWTGGNYGYTF
>TRBV12-3/TRBV12-4|-|many|TRBJ1-2
TGTGCCAGCAGTGAAGGGGGCTATGGCTACACCTTC
CASSEGGYGYTF
>TRBV10-3|-|few|TRBJ1-1
TGTGCCATCAGTGAGCGGCCACTGAACACTGAAGCTTTCTTT
CAISERPLNTEAFF
>TRBV25-1|-|-|TRBJ2-5
TGTGCCAGCTCTCAGCGTGGGGGATTGGAGACCCAGTACTTC
CASSQRGGLETQYF
>TRBV7-9|-|-|TRBJ2-1
TGTGCCAGCATCAGCAGGAGCCAACCCTACAATGAGCAGTTCTTC
CASISRSQPYNEQFF
>TRBV29-1|-|-|TRBJ1-6
TGCAGCGTAGGATCCCGCACCAAGGGTTCACCCCTCCACTTT
CSVGSRTKGSPLHF
>TRBV7-3|-|-|TRBJ2-3
TGTGCCAGCACCCCTCTGGGGCCAGATACGCAGTATTTT
CASTPLGPDTQYF
>TRBV12-3/TRBV12-4|TRBD2|many|TRBJ2-7
TGTGCCAGCAGTCCCACTAGCGTGAGGGGTAGCTCCTACGAGCAGTACTTC
CASSPTSVRGSSYEQYF
>TRBV12-3/TRBV12-4|-|few|TRBJ2-7
TGTGCCAGCAGTTCGGGCACTATCGTCTCCGAGCAGTACTTC
CASSSGTIVSEQYF
>TRBV5-5|TRBD2|few|TRBJ2-1
TGCGCCAGCAGCTTGGGGGGACTACCTAATGAGCAGTTCTTC
CASSLGGLPNEQFF
>TRBV9|-|few|TRBJ2-3
TGTGCCAGCAGCAAGACAGGTCAAAGGCCAGATACGCAGTATTTT
CASSKTGQRPDTQYF
>TRBV12-3/TRBV12-4|TRBD1|many|TRBJ1-2
TGTGCCAGCAGTTCCTCCGGGACAGGAGGCGGCTACACCTTC
CASSSSGTGGGYTF
>TRBV20-1|-|-|TRBJ2-7
TGCAGTGCCCAGCGACAGCTCAGAGGATCCTACGAGCAGTACTTC
CSAQRQLRGSYEQYF
>TRBV5-1|TRBD2|-|TRBJ2-3
TGCGCCAGCAGCTTGGCCGGGCTAGCGGGACCACCAGATACGCAGTATTTT
CASSLAGLAGPPDTQYF
>TRBV7-9|-|many|TRBJ1-4
TGTGCCAGCTGCGAGGCTTCGGGGGACGAAAAACTGTTTTTT
CASCEASGDEKLFF
>TRBV12-3/TRBV12-4|-|-|TRBJ2-5
TGTGCCAGCAGTTTTTTCGGCCGAGTCTTAGGACAAGAGACCCAGTACTTC
CASSFFGRVLGQETQYF
>TRBV10-1|TRBD1|few|TRBJ1-4
TGCGCCAGCAGTGAACAGGGGGACGAAAAACTGTTTTTT
CASSEQGDEKLFF
>TRBV29-1|TRBD1|few|TRBJ2-7
TGCAGCGTCCAAGACAGGGCTCTTTCCCACGAGCAGTACTTC
CSVQDRALSHEQYF
>TRBV16|TRBD2|-|TRBJ2-5
TGTGCCAGCAGCCAATCGACTAGCGGGGAGACCCAGTACTTC
CASSQSTSGETQYF
>TRBV10-3|-|-|TRBJ2-4
TGTGCCACATCAGGCTTACAGGGAAGAGACATTCAGTACTTC
CATSGLQGRDIQYF
>TRBV20-1|-|-|TRBJ2-7
TGCAGTGCTGCGCTCCCGGGTACCAACTACGAGCAGTACTTC
CSAALPGTNYEQYF
>TRBV27|TRBD1|-|TRBJ2-7
TGTGCCAGCAGGGGACAGGGGATATACGAGCAGTACTTC
CASRGQGIYEQYF
>TRBV4-1|-|-|TRBJ1-1
TGCGCCAGCAGCCAAGTACGGGGAGAAGCTTTCTTT
CASSQVRGEAFF
>TRBV11-2|-|-|TRBJ2-1
TGTGCCAGCAGCCTTAGGGGGGAGGCATACAATGAGCAGTTCTTC
CASSLRGEAYNEQFF
>TRBV20-1|-|few|TRBJ2-1
TGCAGTGCTAATGCCCCAACCTACAATGAGCAGTTCTTC
CSANAPTYNEQFF
>TRBV9|-|few|TRBJ1-2
TGTGCCAGCAGCGTAGGACACCTCTATGGCTACACCTTC
CASSVGHLYGYTF
>TRBV4-3|-|-|TRBJ2-7
TGCGCCAGCAGCCAAGACAGATTCCCCTCCTACGAGCAGTACTTC
CASSQDRFPSYEQYF
>TRBV5-1|-|many|TRBJ2-7
TGTGCCAGCAGTTTAGTGTCCGCCTACGAGCAGTACTTC
CASSLVSAYEQYF
>TRBV15|-|-|TRBJ2-7
TGTGCCACCAGCCCCGGGAACTTTCGTGACGAGCAGTACTTC
CATSPGNFRDEQYF
>TRBV12-3/TRBV12-4|-|-|TRBJ1-1
TGTGCCAGCAGTTTAGGGAGGGGTGGGAACACTGAAGCTTTCTTT
CASSLGRGGNTEAFF
>TRBV12-3/TRBV12-4|-|many|TRBJ2-2
TGTGCCAGCAGTTCTCGGCAGACGTATAACACCGGGGAGCTGTTTTTT
CASSSRQTYNTGELFF
>TRBV5-1|TRBD1|few|TRBJ1-5
TGCGCCAGCAGCGTGACAGGGGGCCGGGGTGCGACCCAGCATTTT
CASSVTGGRGATQHF
>TRBV3-1|-|few|TRBJ1-2
TGTGCCAGCAGCCAAAGGGAACTAAACTATGGCTACACCTTC
CASSQRELNYGYTF
>TRBV4-3|-|-|TRBJ1-6
TGCGCCAGCAGCCAAGATGCTGGGGGGGATTCACCCCTCCACTTT
CASSQDAGGDSPLHF
>TRBV13|-|-|TRBJ2-5
TGTGCCAGCAGCTTAGGCCATGGCAGGGAAGAGACCCAGTACTTC
CASSLGHGREETQYF
>TRBV24-1|-|-|TRBJ2-3
TGTGCCACCAGTTCCACTAATGGGCTGGATACGCAGTATTTT
CATSSTNGLDTQYF
>TRBV6-2/TRBV6-3|TRBD2|few|TRBJ2-1
TGTGCCAGTTACACAACTAGCGGGAGGGCCTTAAGCGAGCAGTTCTTC
CASYTTSGRALSEQFF
>TRBV4-3|TRBD2|few|TRBJ2-3
TGCGCCAGCAGCCAAGTATCCAGCGGGGCAGATACGCAGTATTTT
CASSQVSSGADTQYF